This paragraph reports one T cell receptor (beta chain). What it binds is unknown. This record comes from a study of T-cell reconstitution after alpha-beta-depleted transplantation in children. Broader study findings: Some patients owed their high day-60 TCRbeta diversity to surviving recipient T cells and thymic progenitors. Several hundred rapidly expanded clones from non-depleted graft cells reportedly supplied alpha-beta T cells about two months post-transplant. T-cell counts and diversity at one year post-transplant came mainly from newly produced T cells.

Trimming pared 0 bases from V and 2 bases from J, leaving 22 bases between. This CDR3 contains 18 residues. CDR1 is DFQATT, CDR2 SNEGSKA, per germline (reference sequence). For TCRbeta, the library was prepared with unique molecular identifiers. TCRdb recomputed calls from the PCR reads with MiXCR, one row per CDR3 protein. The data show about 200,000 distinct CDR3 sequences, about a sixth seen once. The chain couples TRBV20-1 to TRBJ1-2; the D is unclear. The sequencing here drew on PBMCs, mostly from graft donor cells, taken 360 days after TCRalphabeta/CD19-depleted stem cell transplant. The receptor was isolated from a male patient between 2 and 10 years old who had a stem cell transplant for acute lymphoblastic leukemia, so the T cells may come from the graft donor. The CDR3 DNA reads TGCAGTGCTAGAGACCCACATCTTCCGGGCCTACTGAACTATGGCTACACCTTC. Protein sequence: CSARDPHLPGLLNYGYTF.